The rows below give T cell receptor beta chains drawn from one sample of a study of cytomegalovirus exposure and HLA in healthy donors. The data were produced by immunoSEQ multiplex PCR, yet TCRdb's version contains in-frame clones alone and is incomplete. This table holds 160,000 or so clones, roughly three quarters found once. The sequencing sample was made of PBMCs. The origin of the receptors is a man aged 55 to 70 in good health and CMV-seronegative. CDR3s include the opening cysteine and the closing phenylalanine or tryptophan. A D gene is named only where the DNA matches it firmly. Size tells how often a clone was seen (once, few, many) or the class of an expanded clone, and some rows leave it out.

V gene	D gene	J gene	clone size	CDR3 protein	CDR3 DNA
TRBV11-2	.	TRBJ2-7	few	CASSLVRGPYEQYF	TGTGCCAGCAGCTTAGTCAGGGGCCCCTACGAGCAGTACTTC
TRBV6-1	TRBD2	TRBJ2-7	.	CASLFGLAGVYEQYF	TGTGCCAGCCTGTTTGGACTAGCGGGAGTCTACGAGCAGTACTTC
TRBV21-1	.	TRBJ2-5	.	CASSKECRSQETQYF	TGTGCCAGCAGCAAAGAGTGCAGATCCCAAGAGACCCAGTACTTC
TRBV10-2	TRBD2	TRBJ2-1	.	CASNLAGGYNEQFF	TGCGCCAGCAATCTAGCGGGAGGATACAATGAGCAGTTCTTC
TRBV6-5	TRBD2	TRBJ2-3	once	CASKVAGATDTQYF	TGTGCCAGCAAGGTAGCGGGGGCCACAGATACGCAGTATTTT
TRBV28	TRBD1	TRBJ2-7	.	CASSNPFGRDRGTYEQYF	TGTGCCAGCAGTAACCCTTTCGGCCGGGACAGGGGGACCTACGAGCAGTACTTC
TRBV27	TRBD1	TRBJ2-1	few	CASRSIGTGYNEQFF	TGTGCCAGCAGGTCTATCGGGACAGGGTACAATGAGCAGTTCTTC
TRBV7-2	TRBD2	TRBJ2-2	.	CASSSWTSGSGELFF	TGTGCCAGCAGCTCCTGGACTAGCGGGAGCGGGGAGCTGTTTTTT
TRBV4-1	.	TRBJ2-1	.	CASSQGLNEQFF	TGCGCCAGCAGCCAAGGGCTCAATGAGCAGTTCTTC
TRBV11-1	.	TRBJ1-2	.	CASSLGRTMDGYTF	TGTGCCAGCAGCTTAGGTAGAACGATGGATGGCTACACCTTC
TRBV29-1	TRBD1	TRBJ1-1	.	CSVGRVGTGGFSRDTEAFF	TGCAGCGTTGGGCGGGTGGGGACAGGGGGCTTTTCTAGGGACACTGAAGCTTTCTTT
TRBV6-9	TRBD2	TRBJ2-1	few	CASSRGLAGEYNEQFF	TGTGCCAGCAGCCGCGGACTAGCGGGGGAGTACAATGAGCAGTTCTTC
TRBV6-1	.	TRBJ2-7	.	CASSGPGASGLASEQYF	TGTGCCAGCAGTGGCCCAGGGGCTAGCGGCTTGGCCTCCGAGCAGTACTTC
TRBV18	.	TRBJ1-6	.	CASSLQNSPLHF	TGTGCCAGCTCATTACAGAATTCACCCCTCCACTTT
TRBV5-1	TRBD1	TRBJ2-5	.	CASSLGPGGGETQYF	TGCGCCAGCAGCTTGGGGCCAGGGGGCGGGGAGACCCAGTACTTC
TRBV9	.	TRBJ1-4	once	CASSARDTFNEKLFF	TGTGCCAGCAGCGCCCGGGACACCTTTAATGAAAAACTGTTTTTT
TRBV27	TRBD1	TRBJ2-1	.	CASRTGGAAYNEQFF	TGTGCCAGCAGGACAGGGGGCGCCGCCTACAATGAGCAGTTCTTC
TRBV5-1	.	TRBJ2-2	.	CASSLAVQVNTGELFF	TGCGCCAGCAGCTTGGCCGTACAGGTGAACACCGGGGAGCTGTTTTTT
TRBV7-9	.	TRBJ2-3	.	CASSQGQAYTDTQYF	TGTGCCAGCAGCCAGGGGCAAGCCTACACAGATACGCAGTATTTT
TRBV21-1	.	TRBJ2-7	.	CASTPGTVEQYF	TGTGCCAGCACCCCCGGGACAGTCGAGCAGTACTTC
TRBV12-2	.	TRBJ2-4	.	CASRFPTSGSTNIQYF	TGTGCAAGTCGCTTTCCGACTAGCGGGAGTACAAACATTCAGTACTTC
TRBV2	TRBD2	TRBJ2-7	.	CASSRTSGSSYEQYF	TGTGCCAGCAGCAGGACTAGCGGGAGCTCCTACGAGCAGTACTTC
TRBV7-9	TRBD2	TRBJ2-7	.	CSSSLAIAGGPYEQYF	TGTTCCAGCAGCTTAGCTATAGCGGGAGGGCCCTACGAGCAGTACTTC
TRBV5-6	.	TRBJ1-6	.	CASSWEGRRSPLHF	TGTGCCAGCAGCTGGGAGGGTAGAAGATCACCCCTCCACTTT
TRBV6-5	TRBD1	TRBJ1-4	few	CASSDRGLNEKLFF	TGTGCCAGCAGTGACAGGGGCCTTAATGAAAAACTGTTTTTT
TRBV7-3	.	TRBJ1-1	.	CASSFGGNTEAFF	TGTGCCAGCAGCTTTGGCGGGAACACTGAAGCTTTCTTT
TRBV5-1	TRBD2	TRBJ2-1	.	CASSYFGLAVYNEQFF	TGCGCCAGCAGCTACTTTGGACTAGCTGTCTACAATGAGCAGTTCTTC
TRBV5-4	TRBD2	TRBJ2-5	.	CASSQGTSGPQETQYF	TGTGCCAGCAGCCAGGGGACTAGCGGACCCCAAGAGACCCAGTACTTC
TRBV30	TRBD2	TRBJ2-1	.	CAWTNGLAGNEQFF	TGTGCCTGGACTAATGGACTAGCGGGGAATGAGCAGTTCTTC
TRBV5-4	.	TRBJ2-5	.	CASSFSTGGEFTQYF	TGTGCCAGCAGCTTCTCCACAGGGGGGGAATTTACCCAGTACTTC
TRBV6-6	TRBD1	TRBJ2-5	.	CASSLTGTVQETQYF	TGTGCCAGCAGTTTGACCGGGACAGTCCAAGAGACCCAGTACTTC
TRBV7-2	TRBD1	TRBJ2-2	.	CASSGRDRPYTGELFF	TGTGCCAGCAGCGGCCGGGACAGGCCATACACCGGGGAGCTGTTTTTT
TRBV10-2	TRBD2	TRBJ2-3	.	CASIPRTPSGSTDTQYF	TGCGCCAGCATCCCCCGAACCCCCAGCGGGAGTACAGATACGCAGTATTTT